The present T cell receptor (beta chain) was sequenced within a study of human T cells and chemical hapten exposure. Described time point: pre-sensitization, week 0. Treatment of the sample: therapeutic diphenylcyclopropenone sensitization with weekly scalp DPC. The V gene end was trimmed by 4 bases and the J gene end by 1 base; junction bases not matched to a gene: 8. There are 16 residues in the CDR3. TCRdb analysed the RACE reads with MiXCR anew, one entry per CDR3 protein. In the table there are under 300,000 distinct CDR3 sequences, roughly 7.7% of which are singletons. This TCR was recovered from a man between 18 and 29 years old with alopecia areata. Some clones in this sample may be carry-over from other donors' samples. This chain joins TRBV12-3 or TRBV12-4 and TRBJ2-3; 7 bases are shared with TRBD1. The specimen was whole blood, collected in connection with sensitization to the hapten diphenylcyclopropenone (DPC). CDR3 DNA sequence: TGTGCCAGCAGTTGGCCCGGGACAGAAGGCACAGATACGCAGTATTTT. This gives the protein CASSWPGTEGTDTQYF.